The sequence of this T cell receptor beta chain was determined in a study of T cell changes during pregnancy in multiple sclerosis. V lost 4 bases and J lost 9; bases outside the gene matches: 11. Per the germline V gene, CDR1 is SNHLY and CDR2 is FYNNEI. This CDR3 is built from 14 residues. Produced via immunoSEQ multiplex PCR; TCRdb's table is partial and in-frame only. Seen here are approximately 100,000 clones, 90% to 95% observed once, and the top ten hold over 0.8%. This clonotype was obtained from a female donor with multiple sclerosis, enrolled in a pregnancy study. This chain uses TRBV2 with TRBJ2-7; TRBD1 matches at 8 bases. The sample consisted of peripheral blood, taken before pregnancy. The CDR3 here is CASSADRGAFVQYF. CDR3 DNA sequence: TGTGCCAGCAGTGCAGACAGGGGAGCATTTGTGCAGTACTTC.